This T cell receptor beta chain was sequenced during a study of cytomegalovirus exposure and HLA in healthy donors. Study as a whole: Approximately 190 million T cells yielded over 90 million unique TCR beta sequences in earlier analysis. Notes on the study in general: The authors enumerated 150 to 200 TCR beta chains as linked to cytomegalovirus. An observed cluster of highly shared sequence variants was recorded as a likely sequencing artifact. Reports showed the classifier diagnosing cytomegalovirus status with high specificity and sensitivity.

A multiplex PCR was run with 60 Vbeta primers and 13 Jbeta primers. The data were produced by immunoSEQ multiplex PCR, yet TCRdb's version contains in-frame clones alone and is incomplete. This sample has 160,000 or so clones; approximately 80% occur once, and the top ten carry 6.3%. To note about this clone: The antigen remains unidentified.

The CDR3 has 12 residues. CDR1 and CDR2 (germline): MNHEY, SVGAGI. V dropped 7 bases and J dropped 4 bases, with 10 bases sitting between them. The V and J genes are TRBV6-5 and TRBJ2-5, with D tentatively TRBD2 (5 bases). This clonotype was obtained from a male donor in good health and CMV-seropositive. Sequenced material: PBMCs. The CDR3 sequence: CASTSSIETQYF. The CDR3 nucleotides read TGTGCCAGCACCTCTAGCATAGAGACCCAGTACTTC.